Below are 30 T cell receptor beta chains sequenced from a single sample in a study of vaccination and CD4 T cells after COVID-19. This sample's treatment: roughly ten-day PBMC culture with coronavirus spike peptide pools or control peptides (ViraFEST assay). Sequencing of cultured CD4+ T cell DNA used the Oncomine TCR Beta short-read assay. TCRdb re-called the PCR reads with MiXCR, one entry per CDR3 protein. The profile covers over 10,000 distinct CDR3 sequences, with over 30% appearing a single time and roughly 18% taken by the ten largest. Antigens of these TCRs are unknown. The sequencing sample was made of cultured CD4+ T cells from blood. The origin of the receptors is a human donor with COVID-19.

This chain uses TRBV6-1 with TRBJ2-7; D may be TRBD1 or TRBD2 (5 bases each). The V gene lost 4 bases and the J gene lost 4 bases, with 14 bases spanning the gap. CDR1 is MNHNS, CDR2 SASEGT, per germline. The CDR3 totals 14 residues. CDR3 region: CASSARDGSYEQYF. The DNA of the CDR3 is TGTGCCAGCAGTGCCCGGGACGGCTCGTACGAGCAGTACTTC.

This rearrangement joins TRBV6-1 to TRBJ1-5; TRBD1 matches 7 bases. Per germline, CDR1 MNHNS and CDR2 SASEGT. With 6 bases clipped from V and 9 bases from J, the junction kept 11 bases outside the gene matches. The CDR3 runs 14 residues. CDR3 in DNA: TGTGCCAGCAGCGACAGGGCCGAGGTTCGGCCCCAGCATTTT. Protein product: CASSDRAEVRPQHF.

This chain links TRBV20-1 with TRBJ2-4; 7 nucleotides line up with TRBD2. The length of the CDR3 is 15 residues. V was pared by 1 base and J by 0 bases, with 3 bases of the junction left unmatched. Germline CDR1 reads DFQATT; CDR2 reads SNEGSKA (reference sequence). CDR3 nucleotide sequence: TGCAGTGCTAGAGCCCTAGCGGTAGCCAAAAACATTCAGTACTTC. This sequence encodes CSARALAVAKNIQYF.

This clonotype was counted a few times. This chain uses TRBV11-2 with TRBJ1-3; tentative D call: TRBD1 (5 bases). The germline CDR1 and CDR2 sequences are SGHAT and FQNNGV. Trimming removed 0 bases from V and 6 bases from J, with 21 bases in between. CDR3 length equals 18 residues. CDR3 loop: CASSLDQRTSGFLNTIYF. The CDR3 DNA sequence: TGTGCCAGCAGCTTAGATCAGAGGACATCTGGGTTCCTAAACACCATATATTTT.

This clonotype was picked up a small number of times. CDR3 coding DNA: TGTGCCAGCAGCTTAGAGGGAGCGAGGGGTGGCTACACCTTC. Translation: CASSLEGARGGYTF. The rearrangement uses TRBV7-9 and TRBJ1-2; a weak D match, TRBD1 (5 bases). Looked up from germline, CDR1 is SEHNR and CDR2 is FQNEAQ (reference sequence). This CDR3 is 14 amino acids long. V lost 1 base and J lost 7, with 13 bases in between. The full variable domain, with the rest looked up from reference TRBV7-9 and TRBJ1-2, is DTGVSQNPRHKITKRGQNVTFRCDPISEHNRLYWYRQTLGQGPEFLTYFQNEAQLEKSRLLSDRFSAERPKGSFSTLEIQRTEQGDSAMYLCASSLEGARGGYTFGSGTRLTVV.

The chain combines TRBV20-1 with TRBJ2-7, with TRBD1 matching 9 bases. This CDR3 has 15 amino acids. Losses at the gene ends were 6 bases for V and 2 bases for J; bases not matched to a gene: 11. Germline assignment: CDR1 DFQATT and CDR2 SNEGSKA (reference sequence). This CDR3 is CSAPSPGQGPYEQYF. For the CDR3, the DNA is TGCAGTGCGCCTTCCCCGGGACAGGGACCCTACGAGCAGTACTTC.

The chain has TRBV5-8 and TRBJ1-5; no clear D gene. V was shortened by 1 base and J by 4 bases, with 3 bases between the two germline ends. The CDR3 has 12 amino acids. Germline lookup yields CDR1 SGHTS and CDR2 YDEGEE. The CDR3 nucleotides read TGTGCCAGCAGCTTGTGGAATCAGCCCCAGCATTTT. As protein: CASSLWNQPQHF.

The chain has TRBV6-1 and TRBJ1-1, with D perhaps TRBD1 (5 bases). Trimming left V 9 bases short and J 4 bases short, with 12 bases between. This CDR3 region has 12 residues. Germline CDR1 and CDR2: MNHNS and SASEGT. The CDR3 DNA reads as TGTGCCAGACAGTCCGGGGGCACTGAAGCTTTCTTT. It specifies CARQSGGTEAFF.

This clonotype showed up just a few times. This chain uses TRBV11-3 with TRBJ2-2; D is undetermined. V lost 0 bases and J lost 5, with 10 bases in between. CDR1 SGHNT and CDR2 YENEEA come from the germline V gene. This CDR3 region has 15 residues. The CDR3 sequence is CASSLDLGSTGELFF. The CDR3 DNA reads as TGTGCCAGCAGCTTAGATCTCGGCAGTACCGGGGAGCTGTTTTTT.

The rearrangement links TRBV7-2 to TRBJ2-7, with TRBD1 matching over 9 bases. The junction had 11 bases not matched to a gene; V was cut back by 5 bases and J by 0 bases. The CDR3 covers 17 residues. Germline V gives CDR1 SGHTA, CDR2 FQGNSA. CDR3 residues: CASSLAGTGLTSYEQYF. CDR3 coding DNA: TGTGCCAGCAGCCTTGCCGGGACAGGGCTTACCTCCTACGAGCAGTACTTC.

Concerning this clonotype: A junction boundary mismatches the germline segment, possibly from a read error. V gene TRBV7-9 combines with J gene TRBJ2-3, with a tentative D call TRBD2 (5 bases). The CDR3 has 14 amino acids. Germline CDR1 and CDR2: SEHNR and FQNEAQ (reference sequence). Here the CDR3 reads CASSPHGVKDTRYF. The DNA for the CDR3 is TGTGCCAGCAGCCCCCACGGGGTCAAAGATACGCGGTATTTT.

The rearrangement links TRBV19 to TRBJ2-2, with a weak D call TRBD2 (5 bases). Germline V CDR1 and CDR2: LNHDA, SQIVND (reference sequence). CDR3 size: 17 residues. Trimming stripped 7 bases from V and 4 bases from J, with 22 bases between. This CDR3 is CASTRLDGGSGTGELFF. The CDR3 nucleotides read TGTGCCAGTACCCGGCTCGACGGAGGATCTGGCACCGGGGAGCTGTTTTTT.

This clonotype was found a few times. The chain links TRBV20-1 to TRBJ2-3, with D tentatively TRBD1 or TRBD2 (5 bases each). Between the trimmed V and J ends, which lost 3 bases and 4 bases, there was a span of 17 bases. Germline V gene lookup returns CDR1 DFQATT and CDR2 SNEGSKA (reference sequence). This CDR3 contains 15 residues. This CDR3 is CSASDSRAGADTQYF. The CDR3 nucleotides read TGCAGTGCTAGTGATTCCAGGGCCGGGGCAGATACGCAGTATTTT.

This clonotype was observed a handful of times. This sequence joins TRBV7-6 and TRBJ2-3; TRBD2 aligns across 14 bases. The CDR3 sequence is 17 residues long. The trim removed 4 bases at V and 2 bases at J, leaving 5 bases unmatched. Germline-derived CDR1 and CDR2 are SGHVS and FNYEAQ. The CDR3 region has the DNA TGTGCCAGCAGCTCCCGGACTAGCGGGGGGAACACAGATACGCAGTATTTT. This gives the protein CASSSRTSGGNTDTQYF.

J is TRBJ1-1 and V is TRBV4-2; TRBD1 might be the D (5 bases). The CDR3 runs to 17 residues. Between the trimmed V and J ends, which lost 6 bases and 1 base, there was a span of 21 bases. Germline V gene lookup returns CDR1 LGHNA and CDR2 YNFKEQ. The DNA for the CDR3 is TGTGCCAGCAGATCTCACCCGGGGGATGCCCAGAACACTGAAGCTTTCTTT. Protein sequence: CASRSHPGDAQNTEAFF.

The V call is TRBV20-1, the J call TRBJ2-5; tentatively, D is TRBD1 (6 bases). CDR3 length equals 12 residues. Trimming took 4 bases from V and 5 from J, leaving 11 bases between them. Germline V lookup: CDR1 DFQATT, CDR2 SNEGSKA (reference sequence). The CDR3 loop is CSATYRAETQYF. The CDR3 region has the DNA TGCAGTGCTACCTACAGGGCCGAGACCCAGTACTTC.

V and J are TRBV19 and TRBJ1-1; no clear D gene. Trimming shortened V by 7 bases and J by 0 bases, and 3 bases separated the two germline ends. The CDR3 contains 11 residues. Germline-derived CDR1 and CDR2 are LNHDA and SQIVND (reference sequence). DNA for the CDR3: TGTGCCAGTATCCTGAACACTGAAGCTTTCTTT. It translates to CASILNTEAFF. Complete variable domain (other parts from reference TRBV19 and TRBJ1-1): DGGITQSPKYLFRKEGQNVTLSCEQNLNHDAMYWYRQDPGQGLRLIYYSQIVNDFQKGDIAEGYSVSREKKESFPLTVTSAQKNPTAFYLCASILNTEAFFGQGTRLTVV.

This clonotype was found once. The chain combines TRBV30 with TRBJ2-6; possibly TRBD2 for D (5 bases). The CDR3 has 15 amino acids. V lost 0 bases and J lost 3, with 9 bases in between. Germline V CDR1 and CDR2: GTSNPN, SVGIG (reference sequence). CDR3 sequence reads: CAWSVHGGGANVLTF. The CDR3 DNA sequence: TGTGCCTGGAGTGTACACGGAGGTGGGGCCAACGTCCTGACTTTC.

CDR3 in amino acids: CASRDGQGLNQPQHF. The CDR3 DNA follows: TGTGCCAGCAGAGACGGACAGGGCCTGAATCAGCCCCAGCATTTT. The chain links TRBV28 to TRBJ1-5; 8 positions match TRBD1. The CDR3 has 15 amino acids. Germline assignment: CDR1 MDHEN and CDR2 SYDVKM. V dropped 6 bases and J dropped 4; count of bases not matched to a gene: 8.

This clonotype was observed a few times. One end of the junction varies from germline; a read error may be responsible. The chain carries TRBV6-5 and TRBJ1-1; D remains ambiguous. The CDR3 spans 13 residues. Germline-derived CDR1 and CDR2 are MNHEY and SVGAGI. CDR3 DNA: TGTGCCAGCCGTTACGGACGGAACACTGAAGCTTTCTTT. Translated, it gives CASRYGRNTEAFF.

The chain links TRBV10-3 to TRBJ1-1; D ambiguous. Deletions cut 2 bases from V and 1 base from J, with 5 bases between. The CDR3 totals 13 residues. Germline V gives CDR1 ENHRY, CDR2 SYGVKD. Written as DNA, the CDR3 is TGTGCCATCAGTGAGGAGTGGAACACTGAAGCTTTCTTT. It specifies CAISEEWNTEAFF.

The chain employs TRBV10-3 and TRBJ1-2; the match to TRBD1 covers 7 bases. Trimming took 10 bases from V and 7 from J; bases not matched to a gene: 15. CDR1 is ENHRY, CDR2 SYGVKD, per germline. The CDR3 runs 14 residues. Here the CDR3 reads CATRGDISVGGYTF. The CDR3 region has the DNA TGTGCCACCAGGGGGGACATCTCGGTTGGTGGCTACACCTTC.

The chain combines TRBV6-1 with TRBJ1-2, with D possibly being TRBD1 (5 bases). This CDR3 is built from 15 residues. Germline CDR1 and CDR2: MNHNS and SASEGT. Trimming stripped 5 bases from V and 4 bases from J, with 17 bases between. The CDR3 nucleotides are TGTGCCAGCAGTCCACTTTGGCAGGGTGGCTATGGCTACACCTTC. It yields the protein CASSPLWQGGYGYTF.

The rearrangement uses TRBV11-2 and TRBJ2-7; TRBD1 agrees at 8 bases. CDR1 is SGHAT, CDR2 FQNNGV, per germline. This CDR3 contains 15 residues. Germline trimming cut 6 bases from V and 6 bases from J; bases unmatched to any gene: 13. This chain's CDR3 is CASRTLRGRAIEQYF. Here the CDR3 DNA reads TGTGCCAGCAGGACACTCAGGGGGCGAGCCATCGAGCAGTACTTC.

This clonotype has a handful of counts. CDR3 in DNA: TGTGCCAGCAGCGGTGTTGGCGGGGTAAACATTCAGTACTTC. Translated: CASSGVGGVNIQYF. V and J are TRBV7-2 and TRBJ2-4; D is possibly TRBD2 (6 bases). CDR1 is SGHTA and CDR2 is FQGNSA in the germline V gene. V was cut by 5 bases and J by 6 bases, with 14 bases left in between. The CDR3 runs to 14 residues. The full variable domain, rest sourced from reference TRBV7-2 and TRBJ2-4, is GAGVSQSPSNKVTEKGKDVELRCDPISGHTALYWYRQSLGQGLEFLIYFQGNSAPDKSGLPSDRFSAERTGGSVSTLTIQRTQQEDSAVYLCASSGVGGVNIQYFGAGTRLSVL.

In this sample, this clonotype turned up a few times. J is TRBJ1-6 and V is TRBV2; D is ambiguous. Germline V lookup: CDR1 SNHLY, CDR2 FYNNEI. The CDR3 sequence is 14 residues long. The germline V and J ends were trimmed by 3 bases and 8 bases, with 11 bases remaining between them. In nucleotides, the CDR3 is TGTGCCAGCAGTGATAGCAAAGGGTATTCACCCCTCCACTTT. This encodes CASSDSKGYSPLHF.

The genes are TRBV12-3 or TRBV12-4 and TRBJ1-1, with 9 bases that match TRBD1. V lost 3 bases to trimming and J lost 5 bases; unmatched junction nucleotides: 4. The CDR3 runs to 14 residues. CDR3 nucleotides: TGTGCCAGCAGTTTGGACAGGGGTGGGACTGAAGCTTTCTTT. Its protein is CASSLDRGGTEAFF.

There are a few counts of this clonotype. V and J are TRBV24-1 and TRBJ2-3; no firm D call. V lost 4 bases and J lost 4, with 8 bases in between. The CDR3 is made up of 13 amino acids. In germline, CDR1 is KGHDR, CDR2 SFDVKD. The DNA for the CDR3 is TGTGCCACCAGTGACCGGAACGCAGATACGCAGTATTTT. It encodes CATSDRNADTQYF.

The rearrangement uses TRBV20-1 and TRBJ1-2; 8 bases agree with TRBD1. The V segment lost 3 bases and the J segment 6 bases; nucleotides outside the gene matches: 9. The CDR3 length is 14 residues. Looked up from germline, CDR1 is DFQATT and CDR2 is SNEGSKA (reference sequence). CDR3 coding DNA: TGCAGTGCTAGGGGCCAGACAGGGGCGGATGGCTACACCTTC. This sequence encodes CSARGQTGADGYTF.

The rearrangement uses TRBV2 and TRBJ1-4, with 7 bases aligning to TRBD1. The germline V gene has CDR1 SNHLY and CDR2 FYNNEI. Unmatched junction bases numbered 5, after V lost 6 bases and J lost 4 bases. The CDR3 has 14 residues. The CDR3 spells CASRRDRNNEKLFF. CDR3 coding DNA: TGTGCCAGCAGAAGGGACAGAAATAATGAAAAACTGTTTTTT.